The T cell receptor beta chain described here comes from a study of PD-1 blockade in classical Hodgkin lymphoma. Study in general: Patients received nivolumab 3 mg/kg intravenously every 2 weeks. Notes on the study in general: Although disease activity or prior therapy may be involved, causes of the repertoire differences remain undefined. Newly diagnosed patients were said to have less baseline TCR diversity than healthy donors did.

On this clone itself: Its antigen remains unidentified.

Clones were read by immunoSEQ multiplex PCR, and TCRdb kept only the in-frame ones, dropping some. The data show around 50,000 clones, 85% to 90% seen once. The V segment lost 5 bases and the J segment 2 bases; nucleotides outside the gene matches: 10. The CDR3 is made up of 16 amino acids. CDR1 is SGHVS and CDR2 is FNYEAQ in the germline V gene. The time point here: cycle 4 day 1 (C4D1), after 5 to 7 weeks of nivolumab. There was relapse after autologous stem cell transplantation in every patient, and there was variation in brentuximab vedotin exposure. Complete response, partial response or progressive disease were the best responses.

The V and J genes are TRBV7-6 and TRBJ2-3, with 7 bases lining up with TRBD2. Source: peripheral blood mononuclear cells (PBMCs), taken before the fourth cycle of nivolumab. The clonotype comes from a human donor with classical Hodgkin lymphoma. For the CDR3, the DNA is TGTGCCAGCAGCCCTAAACCTAGCGGCTTCACAGATACGCAGTATTTT. Protein: CASSPKPSGFTDTQYF. The full variable domain, in which reference TRBV7-6 and TRBJ2-3 provide the parts outside the CDR3, is GAGVSQSPRYKVTKRGQDVALRCDPISGHVSLYWYRQALGQGPEFLTYFNYEAQQDKSGLPNDRFSAERPEGSISTLTIQRTEQRDSAMYRCASSPKPSGFTDTQYFGPGTRLTVL.